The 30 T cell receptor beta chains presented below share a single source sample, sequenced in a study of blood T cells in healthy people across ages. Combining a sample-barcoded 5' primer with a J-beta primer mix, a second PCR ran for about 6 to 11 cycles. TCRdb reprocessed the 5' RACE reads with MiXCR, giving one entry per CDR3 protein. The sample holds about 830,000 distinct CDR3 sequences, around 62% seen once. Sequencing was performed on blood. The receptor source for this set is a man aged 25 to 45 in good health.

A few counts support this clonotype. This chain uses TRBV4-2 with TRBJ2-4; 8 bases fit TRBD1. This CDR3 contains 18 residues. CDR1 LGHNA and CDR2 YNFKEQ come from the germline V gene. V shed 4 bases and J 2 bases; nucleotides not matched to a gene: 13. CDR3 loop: CASSPYSHQGASKNIQYF. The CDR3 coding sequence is TGTGCCAGCAGCCCCTACAGCCATCAGGGGGCGTCCAAAAACATTCAGTACTTC.

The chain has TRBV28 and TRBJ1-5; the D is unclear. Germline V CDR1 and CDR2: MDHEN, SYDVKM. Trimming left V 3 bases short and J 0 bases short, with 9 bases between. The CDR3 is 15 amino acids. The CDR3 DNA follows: TGTGCCAGCAGTTTCCCGGGAAATAGCAATCAGCCCCAGCATTTT. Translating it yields CASSFPGNSNQPQHF.

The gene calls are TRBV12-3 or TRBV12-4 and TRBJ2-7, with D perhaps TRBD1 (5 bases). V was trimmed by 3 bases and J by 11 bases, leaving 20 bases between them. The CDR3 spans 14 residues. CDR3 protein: CASSLGYNRYLKYF. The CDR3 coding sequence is TGTGCCAGCAGTTTGGGATATAACAGGTACCTCAAGTACTTC.

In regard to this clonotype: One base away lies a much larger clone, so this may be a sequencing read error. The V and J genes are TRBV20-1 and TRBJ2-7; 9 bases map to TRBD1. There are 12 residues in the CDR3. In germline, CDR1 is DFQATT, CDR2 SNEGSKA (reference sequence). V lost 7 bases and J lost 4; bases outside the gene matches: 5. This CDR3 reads CSDRGLRYEQYF. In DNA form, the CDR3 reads TGCAGTGACAGGGGGCTCCGATACGAGCAGTACTTC.

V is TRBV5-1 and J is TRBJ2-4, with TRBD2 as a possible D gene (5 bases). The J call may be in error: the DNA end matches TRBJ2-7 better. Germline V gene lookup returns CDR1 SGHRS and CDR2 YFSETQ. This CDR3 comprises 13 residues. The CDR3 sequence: CASGSDRGYEQYF. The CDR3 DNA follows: TGCGCCAGCGGCTCTGATCGGGGCTACGAGCAGTACTTC.

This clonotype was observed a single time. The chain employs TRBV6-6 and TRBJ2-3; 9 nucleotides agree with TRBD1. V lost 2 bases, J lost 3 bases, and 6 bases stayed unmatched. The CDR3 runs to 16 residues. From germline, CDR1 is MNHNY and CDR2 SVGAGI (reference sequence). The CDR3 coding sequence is TGTGCCAGCAGTTACCCGGTGACAGGGGGGACAGATACGCAGTATTTT. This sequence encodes CASSYPVTGGTDTQYF.

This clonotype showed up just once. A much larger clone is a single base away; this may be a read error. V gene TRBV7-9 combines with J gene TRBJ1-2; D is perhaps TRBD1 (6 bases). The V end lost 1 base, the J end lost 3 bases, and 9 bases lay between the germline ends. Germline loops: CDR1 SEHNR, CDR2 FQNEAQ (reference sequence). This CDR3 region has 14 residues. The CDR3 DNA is TGTGCCAGCAGCTTAGAGGGGGGTCACTATGGCTACACCTTC. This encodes CASSLEGGHYGYTF.

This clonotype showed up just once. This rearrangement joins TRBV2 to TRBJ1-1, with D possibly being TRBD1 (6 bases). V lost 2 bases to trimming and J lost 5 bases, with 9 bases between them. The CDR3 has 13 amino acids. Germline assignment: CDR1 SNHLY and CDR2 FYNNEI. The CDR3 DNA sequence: TGTGCCAGCAGTGAAAGACAGGAAACTGAAGCTTTCTTT. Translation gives CASSERQETEAFF.

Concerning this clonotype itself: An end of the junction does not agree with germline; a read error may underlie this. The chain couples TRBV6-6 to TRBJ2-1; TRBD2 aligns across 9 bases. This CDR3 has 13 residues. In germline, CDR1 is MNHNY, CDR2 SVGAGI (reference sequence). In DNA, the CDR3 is TGTGCCGGCAGTTACCTAGCGGGGAGTGAGCAGTTCTTC. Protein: CAGSYLAGSEQFF.

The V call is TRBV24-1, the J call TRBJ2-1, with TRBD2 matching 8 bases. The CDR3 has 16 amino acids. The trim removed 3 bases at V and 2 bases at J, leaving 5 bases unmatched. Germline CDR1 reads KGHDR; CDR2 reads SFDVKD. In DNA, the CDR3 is TGTGCCACCAGTGATCCGGGGGGGCCAACCTACAATGAGCAGTTCTTC. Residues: CATSDPGGPTYNEQFF.

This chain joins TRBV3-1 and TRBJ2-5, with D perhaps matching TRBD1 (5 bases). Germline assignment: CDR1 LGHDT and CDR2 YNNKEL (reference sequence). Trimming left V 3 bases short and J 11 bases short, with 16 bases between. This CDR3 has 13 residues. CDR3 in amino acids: CASSHTTDRGQYF. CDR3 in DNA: TGTGCCAGCAGCCATACGACAGACCGTGGGCAGTACTTC.

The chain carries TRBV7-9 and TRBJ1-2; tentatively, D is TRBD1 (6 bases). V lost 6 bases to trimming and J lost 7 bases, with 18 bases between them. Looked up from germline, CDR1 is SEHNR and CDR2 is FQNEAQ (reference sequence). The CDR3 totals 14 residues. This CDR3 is CASSYITGFAGYTF. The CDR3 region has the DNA TGTGCCAGCAGTTATATTACAGGGTTTGCTGGCTACACCTTC.

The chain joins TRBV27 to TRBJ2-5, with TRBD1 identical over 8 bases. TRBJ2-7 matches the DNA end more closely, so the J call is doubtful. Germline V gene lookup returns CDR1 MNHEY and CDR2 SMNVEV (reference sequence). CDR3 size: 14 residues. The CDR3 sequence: CASRSDRVGYEQYF. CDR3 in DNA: TGTGCCAGCAGATCGGACAGGGTGGGCTACGAGCAGTACTTC.

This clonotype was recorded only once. In DNA, the CDR3 is TGTGCCAGCAGGGGTTACGGAACGGTGGGAAACACTGAAGCTTTCTTT. It is translated as CASRGYGTVGNTEAFF. The chain recombines TRBV12-3 or TRBV12-4 with TRBJ1-1; D unclear. CDR3 size: 16 residues. V shed 6 bases and J shed 2 bases, with 19 bases lying between them.

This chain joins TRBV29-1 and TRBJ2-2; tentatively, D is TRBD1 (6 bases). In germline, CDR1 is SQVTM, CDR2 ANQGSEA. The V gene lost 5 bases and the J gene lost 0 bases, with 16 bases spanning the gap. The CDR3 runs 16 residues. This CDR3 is CSVTYRERANTGELFF. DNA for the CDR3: TGCAGCGTTACTTACAGGGAAAGGGCGAACACCGGGGAGCTGTTTTTT.

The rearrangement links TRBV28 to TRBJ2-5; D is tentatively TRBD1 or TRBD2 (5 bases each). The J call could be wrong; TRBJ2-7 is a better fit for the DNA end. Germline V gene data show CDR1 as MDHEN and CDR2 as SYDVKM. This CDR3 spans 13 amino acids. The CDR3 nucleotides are TGTGCCAGAACCGGGACCCCCAGTTACGAGCAGTACTTC. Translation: CARTGTPSYEQYF.

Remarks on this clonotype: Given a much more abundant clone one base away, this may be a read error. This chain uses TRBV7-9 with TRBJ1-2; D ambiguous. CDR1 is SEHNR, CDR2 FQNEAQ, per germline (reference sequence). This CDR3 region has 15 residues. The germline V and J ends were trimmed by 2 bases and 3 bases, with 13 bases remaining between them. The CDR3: CASSLRRAAHYGYTF. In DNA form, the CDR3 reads TGTGCCAGCAGCTTACGTAGGGCCGCCCACTATGGCTACACCTTC.

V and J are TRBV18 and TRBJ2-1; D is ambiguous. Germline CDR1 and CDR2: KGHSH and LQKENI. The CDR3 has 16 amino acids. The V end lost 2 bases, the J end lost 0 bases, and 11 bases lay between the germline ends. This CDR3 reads CASSPTHSSSYNEQFF. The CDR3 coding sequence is TGTGCCAGCTCACCAACCCACAGCAGCTCCTACAATGAGCAGTTCTTC.

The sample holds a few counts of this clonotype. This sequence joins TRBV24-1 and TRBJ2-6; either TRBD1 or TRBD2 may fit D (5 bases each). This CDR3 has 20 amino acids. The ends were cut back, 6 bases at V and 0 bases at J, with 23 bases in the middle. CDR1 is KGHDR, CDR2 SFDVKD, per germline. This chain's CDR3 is CATSHTPLRDGISGANVLTF. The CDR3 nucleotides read TGTGCCACCAGTCATACTCCACTCCGGGACGGAATCTCTGGGGCCAACGTCCTGACTTTC.

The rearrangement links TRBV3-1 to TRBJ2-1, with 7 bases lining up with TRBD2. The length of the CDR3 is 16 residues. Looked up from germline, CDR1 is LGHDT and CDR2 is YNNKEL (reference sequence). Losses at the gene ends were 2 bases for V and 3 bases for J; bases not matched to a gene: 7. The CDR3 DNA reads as TGTGCCAGCAGCCAATGGGGGGGAATTCTCTACAATGAGCAGTTCTTC. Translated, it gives CASSQWGGILYNEQFF.

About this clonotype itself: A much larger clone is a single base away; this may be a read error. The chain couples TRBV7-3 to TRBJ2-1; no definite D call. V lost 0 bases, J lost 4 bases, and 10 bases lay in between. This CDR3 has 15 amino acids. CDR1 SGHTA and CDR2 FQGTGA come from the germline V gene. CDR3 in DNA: TGTGCCAGCAGCTTAACCGACGACCCTTACAATGAGCAGTTCTTC. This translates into CASSLTDDPYNEQFF.

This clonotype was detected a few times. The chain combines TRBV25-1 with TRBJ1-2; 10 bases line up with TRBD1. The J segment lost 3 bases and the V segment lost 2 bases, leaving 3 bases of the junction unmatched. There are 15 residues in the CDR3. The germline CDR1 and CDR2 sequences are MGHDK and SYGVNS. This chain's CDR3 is CASSELDRGDYGYTF. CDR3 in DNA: TGTGCCAGCAGTGAACTGGACAGGGGGGACTATGGCTACACCTTC.

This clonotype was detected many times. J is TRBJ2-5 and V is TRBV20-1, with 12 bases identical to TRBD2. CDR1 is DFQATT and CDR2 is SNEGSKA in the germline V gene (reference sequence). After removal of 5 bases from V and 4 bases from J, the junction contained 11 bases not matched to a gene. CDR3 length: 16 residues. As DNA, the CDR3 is TGCAGTGCTGGGGGTGGGACTAGCGGGTTCTCAGAGACCCAGTACTTC. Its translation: CSAGGGTSGFSETQYF.

As DNA, the CDR3 is TGTGCCAGCAGTTACTCGGGGGGACAGACTGGGGCCAACGTCCTGACTTTC. This translates into CASSYSGGQTGANVLTF. The J gene is TRBJ2-6, the V gene TRBV6-5, with a possible D match to TRBD1 (7 bases). The CDR3 consists of 17 residues. Germline V gene sequence: CDR1 MNHEY, CDR2 SVGAGI. V shed 0 bases and J shed 2 bases, with 11 bases lying between them.

The CDR3 DNA reads as TGTGCCAGCAGTTTCACAAGGGGGCTCACTGATGAGCAGTTCTTC. Protein: CASSFTRGLTDEQFF. The chain links TRBV12-3 or TRBV12-4 to TRBJ2-1, with TRBD1 matching over 7 bases. After removal of 3 bases from V and 8 bases from J, the junction contained 10 bases not matched to a gene. The CDR3 loop spans 15 amino acids.

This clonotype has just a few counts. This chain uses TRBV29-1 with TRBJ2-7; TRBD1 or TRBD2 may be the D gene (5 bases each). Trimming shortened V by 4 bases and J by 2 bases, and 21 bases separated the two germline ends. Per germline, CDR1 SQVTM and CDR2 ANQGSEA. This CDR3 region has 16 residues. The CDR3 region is CSVGGTGKGPTYEQYF. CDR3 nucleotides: TGCAGCGTTGGCGGAACCGGGAAGGGACCAACCTACGAGCAGTACTTC.

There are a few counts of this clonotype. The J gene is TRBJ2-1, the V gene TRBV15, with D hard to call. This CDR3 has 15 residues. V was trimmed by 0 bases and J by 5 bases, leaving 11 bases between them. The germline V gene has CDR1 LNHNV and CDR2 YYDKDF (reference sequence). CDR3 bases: TGTGCCACCAGCAGAGATGTGACAACCAACAATGAGCAGTTCTTC. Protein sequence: CATSRDVTTNNEQFF.

The CDR3 here is CSARSAGDTDTQYF. The CDR3 DNA is TGCAGTGCTAGATCAGCGGGAGACACAGATACGCAGTATTTT. The chain recombines TRBV20-1 with TRBJ2-3, with TRBD2 identical over 8 bases. The junction had 3 bases not matched to a gene; V was cut back by 2 bases and J by 2 bases. This CDR3 spans 14 amino acids. Per germline, CDR1 DFQATT and CDR2 SNEGSKA (reference sequence).

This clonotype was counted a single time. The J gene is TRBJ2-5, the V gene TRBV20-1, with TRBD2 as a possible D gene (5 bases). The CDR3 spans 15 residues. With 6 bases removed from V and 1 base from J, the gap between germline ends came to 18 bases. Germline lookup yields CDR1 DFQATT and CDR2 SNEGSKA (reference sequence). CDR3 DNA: TGCAGTGCGCGGACTTGGGGATCGGTCCAAGAGACCCAGTACTTC. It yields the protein CSARTWGSVQETQYF.

For the CDR3, the DNA is TGTGCCAGCAGCCAAGGGATCAATGTTCCCCAGTACTTC. Translated, it gives CASSQGINVPQYF. The chain employs TRBV14 and TRBJ2-5; D gene unclear. V dropped 1 base and J dropped 9 bases, with 12 bases sitting between them. Per the germline V gene, CDR1 is SGHDN and CDR2 is FVKESK. CDR3 size: 13 residues.